A selection of T cell receptor beta chains follows, all from one sample in a study of T cells in Graves' hyperthyroidism and ophthalmopathy. TCRdb reprocessed the multiplex PCR reads via MiXCR and lists one record per CDR3 protein. Here the sample spans around 300,000 distinct CDR3 sequences, around 13% being singletons. The specimen sequenced was blood. These receptors were obtained from a woman younger than 45 with Graves' hyperthyroidism. CDR3s leave out the opening cysteine and the closing phenylalanine or tryptophan. D genes are given only for firm matches.

D: TRBD2
V: TRBV27
J: TRBJ2-1
CDR3: ASRPVAGGNEQF

D: TRBD2
V: TRBV20-1
J: TRBJ2-5
CDR3: SARALLAGGPTGETQY

D: .
V: TRBV19
J: TRBJ1-2
CDR3: ASSIRGRNYGYT

D: .
V: TRBV20-1
J: TRBJ2-3
CDR3: SARGKILSTDTQY

D: TRBD1
V: TRBV2
J: TRBJ1-4
CDR3: ASSYNGDRATNEKLF

D: TRBD2
V: TRBV5-1
J: TRBJ2-1
CDR3: ASSEGTSGVVNEQF

D: .
V: TRBV6-2/TRBV6-3
J: TRBJ2-7
CDR3: ASRKDTYSYEQY

D: .
V: TRBV11-2
J: TRBJ2-5
CDR3: ASSESGKETQY

D: .
V: TRBV10-3
J: TRBJ2-7
CDR3: AISESGLVEQY

D: .
V: TRBV7-7
J: TRBJ2-7
CDR3: ASSPGPGPSYEQY

D: TRBD1
V: TRBV24-1
J: TRBJ2-5
CDR3: ATSDGFVGTGKTQY

D: TRBD2
V: TRBV12-3/TRBV12-4
J: TRBJ2-5
CDR3: ASRPGLAGAQETQY

D: .
V: TRBV20-1
J: TRBJ1-2
CDR3: SASFGGWMCGYT

D: .
V: TRBV7-9
J: TRBJ2-7
CDR3: ASSDYTASYEQY

D: .
V: TRBV28
J: TRBJ2-5
CDR3: ASSFPEFETQY

D: TRBD1
V: TRBV28
J: TRBJ2-7
CDR3: ASSSLGDSTLVDEQY

D: .
V: TRBV13
J: TRBJ2-7
CDR3: ASSFSGVINEQY

D: .
V: TRBV6-1
J: TRBJ1-1
CDR3: ASSEAYGNTEAF

D: TRBD2
V: TRBV28
J: TRBJ2-5
CDR3: ASSPGLGGAGETQY

D: .
V: TRBV7-9
J: TRBJ2-3
CDR3: ASSLAGQSFPADTQY

D: TRBD2
V: TRBV4-1
J: TRBJ2-3
CDR3: ASRDRDYATDTQY

D: .
V: TRBV30
J: TRBJ2-7
CDR3: AWSGRSTEQY

D: .
V: TRBV11-2
J: TRBJ2-4
CDR3: ASSLVSGNIQY

D: TRBD1
V: TRBV12-5
J: TRBJ1-1
CDR3: ASGLDDPDREGTEAF

D: .
V: TRBV12-3/TRBV12-4
J: TRBJ2-7
CDR3: ASRTTRGYEQY

D: .
V: TRBV5-6
J: TRBJ2-7
CDR3: ASSLARSWTNLGYEQY

D: TRBD1
V: TRBV28
J: TRBJ1-5
CDR3: ASSLKGQGASGQPQH

D: .
V: TRBV30
J: TRBJ1-1
CDR3: AWVYVAEAF

D: TRBD1
V: TRBV2
J: TRBJ1-4
CDR3: ASSVAQGNEKLF

D: TRBD2
V: TRBV12-3/TRBV12-4
J: TRBJ2-3
CDR3: ASSSPTSGHTDTQY

D: .
V: TRBV20-1
J: TRBJ2-5
CDR3: SARDDAGQETQY

D: .
V: TRBV15
J: TRBJ1-5
CDR3: ATTPGGNQPQH

D: .
V: TRBV12-3/TRBV12-4
J: TRBJ2-3
CDR3: ASSRTPSTDTQY

D: .
V: TRBV24-1
J: TRBJ2-7
CDR3: ATSGTTGNYEQY

D: TRBD1
V: TRBV9
J: TRBJ2-2
CDR3: ASAQGAETGWTGELF

D: .
V: TRBV19
J: TRBJ2-5
CDR3: ASSNIEETQY

D: TRBD2
V: TRBV20-1
J: TRBJ2-7
CDR3: SASGLAGSEVYEQY

D: .
V: TRBV6-1
J: TRBJ1-2
CDR3: ASSRDRLIYGYT

D: .
V: TRBV7-9
J: TRBJ1-1
CDR3: ASSQYTEAF

D: .
V: TRBV20-1
J: TRBJ1-2
CDR3: SAKSDSYGYT

D: .
V: TRBV28
J: TRBJ2-1
CDR3: ASSLRYLAGGDEQF

D: .
V: TRBV7-2
J: TRBJ2-7
CDR3: ASSLGGGISYEQY

D: TRBD2
V: TRBV6-1
J: TRBJ2-7
CDR3: ASSLIGGTSNYEQY

D: .
V: TRBV11-2
J: TRBJ2-1
CDR3: ASSFFPRGPWGDNEQL